This TCR beta chain is drawn from a study of shared clonotypes between healthy human individuals. The germline V gene has CDR1 ENHRY and CDR2 SYGVKD. The CDR3 consists of 12 residues. With V trimmed by 3 bases and J by 6 bases, 1 base remained unmatched. The deep-level immunoSEQ assay was used. The protocol was immunoSEQ multiplex PCR, while the TCRdb copy is restricted to in-frame clones and leaves out a portion. The sample lists about 490,000 clones, around 80% occurring once. Comments on this clone: What it binds is not known.

Study-wide points: Only blood was sampled, and tissue TCR repertoires likely differ from blood ones. Among donors, clonotype sharing was expected to be affected by sequencing depth.

Every donor, a Caucasian adult, lived in Nashville, Tennessee. Sequencing was done on a sample of PBMCs. The rearrangement links TRBV10-3 to TRBJ1-2; 7 bases line up with TRBD1. This TCR came from a woman aged 40 to 50 in good health. Some clones in this sample may be carry-over from other donors' samples. The CDR3 region is CAISEGQDGYTF. DNA of the CDR3: TGTGCCATCAGTGAAGGACAGGATGGCTACACCTTC.